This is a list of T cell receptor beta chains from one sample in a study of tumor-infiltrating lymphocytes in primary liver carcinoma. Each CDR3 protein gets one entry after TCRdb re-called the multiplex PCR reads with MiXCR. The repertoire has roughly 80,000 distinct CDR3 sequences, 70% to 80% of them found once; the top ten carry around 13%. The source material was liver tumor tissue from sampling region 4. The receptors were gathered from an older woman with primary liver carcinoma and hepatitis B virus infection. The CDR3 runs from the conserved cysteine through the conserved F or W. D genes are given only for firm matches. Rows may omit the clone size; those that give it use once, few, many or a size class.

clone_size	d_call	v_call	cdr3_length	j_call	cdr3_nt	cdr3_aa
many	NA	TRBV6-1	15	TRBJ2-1	TGTGCCAGCAGTAGTGACAAGCTTGGATACAATGAGCAGTTCTTC	CASSSDKLGYNEQFF
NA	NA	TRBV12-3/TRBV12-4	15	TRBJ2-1	TGTGCCAGCAGTTCCGGGACTCCTACCTACAATAAGCGGTTCTTC	CASSSGTPTYNKRFF
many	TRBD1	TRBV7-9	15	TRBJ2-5	TGTGCCAGCAGCTCCGGGACAGGGGCACAAGAGACCCAGTACTTC	CASSSGTGAQETQYF
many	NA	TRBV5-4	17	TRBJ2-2	TGTGCCAGCAGCTTGAGCCAGCGGGCGTTTATCACCGGGGAGCTGTTTTTT	CASSLSQRAFITGELFF
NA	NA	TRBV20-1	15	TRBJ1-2	TGCAGTGCTAGAGATCAAGGGAGGGGTGACTATGGCTACACCTTC	CSARDQGRGDYGYTF
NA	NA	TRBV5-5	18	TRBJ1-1	TGTGCCAGCAGCACCCGGGGGGGGGGCGGGGGTGATAACACTGAAGCTTTCTTT	CASSTRGGGGGDNTEAFF
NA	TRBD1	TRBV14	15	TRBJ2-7	TGTGCCAGCAGTCTACGCCGGACAGGGGCCTACGAGCCGTACTTC	CASSLRRTGAYEPYF
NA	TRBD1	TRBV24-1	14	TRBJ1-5	TGTGCCACCAGTGGAGGACAGGACAATCAGCCCCATCATTTT	CATSGGQDNQPHHF
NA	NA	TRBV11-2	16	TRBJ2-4	TGTGCCGGCAGCTTAGGGCCGAATCTAGCCAAAAACATTCGGTACTTC	CAGSLGPNLAKNIRYF
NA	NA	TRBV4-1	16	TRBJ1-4	TGCACCAGTAGCCAAGGGCAGGGGTCTTTAAGCGAAAAACTGTTTTTT	CTSSQGQGSLSEKLFF
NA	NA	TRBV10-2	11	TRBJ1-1	TGCGCCAGCAGTCGGTCCATTGAAGCTTTCTTT	CASSRSIEAFF
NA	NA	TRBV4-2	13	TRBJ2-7	TGTGTCAGCAGCCAAGAGCGGCTCGGCGAACAGTACTTC	CVSSQERLGEQYF
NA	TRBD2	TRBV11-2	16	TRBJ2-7	TGTGCCAGCACGTCTCCTGGGCGGGAGGCAACGGGGGAGCAGTACTTC	CASTSPGREATGEQYF
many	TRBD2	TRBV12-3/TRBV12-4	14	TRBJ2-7	TGTGCCAGCAGTTTCGGGAGGAGGCGAAGCGAGCAGTACTTC	CASSFGRRRSEQYF
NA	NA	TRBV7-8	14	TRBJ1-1	TGTGCTAGCAGCTTCCACAGGGAGAACACTGAAACTTTCTTT	CASSFHRENTETFF
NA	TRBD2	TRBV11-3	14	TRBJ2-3	TGTGCCTGCAGCCTCAGGACTAGCACAGATATGCAGTATTTT	CACSLRTSTDMQYF
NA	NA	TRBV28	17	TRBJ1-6	TGTGCCAGCTGGCCCGGCGGGGCTCCCTCCTATAATTCACCCCTCCACTTT	CASWPGGAPSYNSPLHF
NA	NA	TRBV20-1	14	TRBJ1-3	TGCAGTGCCAAGGGGCCACTGGCTGGAAACACCATATTTTTT	CSAKGPLAGNTIFF
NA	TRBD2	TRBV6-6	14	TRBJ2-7	TGTGTCAGCAATAGCGGGACTAGGACCTACGAGCAGTACTTC	CVSNSGTRTYEQYF
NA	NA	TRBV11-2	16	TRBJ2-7	TGTGCCAGCAGCCCGCAGACAATTGATAAGCCCTACGAGCAGTACTTC	CASSPQTIDKPYEQYF
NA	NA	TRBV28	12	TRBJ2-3	TGTGCCAGCAGTATGATAACTGATACGCAGTATTTT	CASSMITDTQYF
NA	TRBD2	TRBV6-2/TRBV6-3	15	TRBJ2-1	TGTGCTAGCAGCAGAATGGATAGCGGGATCAATGAGCAGTTCTTC	CASSRMDSGINEQFF
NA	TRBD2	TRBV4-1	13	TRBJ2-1	TGCGCCAGCAGAGGACTAGCGGGAGGGGAGCAGTTCTTC	CASRGLAGGEQFF
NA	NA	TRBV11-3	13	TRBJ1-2	TGTACCAGCAGCTTAACAGGGAACTATGGATACGCCTTC	CTSSLTGNYGYAF
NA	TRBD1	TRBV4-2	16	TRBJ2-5	TGTGCCAGCAGCCATGGCCTCGTGGACACAGGGGAGACCCAGTATTTC	CASSHGLVDTGETQYF
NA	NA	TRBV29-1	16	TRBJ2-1	TGCAGCGTTGAGGTAACACTAGCTCCCGAGCGGAATGAGCAGTTCTTC	CSVEVTLAPERNEQFF
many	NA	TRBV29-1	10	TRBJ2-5	TGCAGCGCCGCAATTGAGACCCAGTACTTC	CSAAIETQYF
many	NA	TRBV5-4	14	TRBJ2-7	TGTGCCAGCAGCTTAAAGGGGCCCACCTACGAGCAGTACTTC	CASSLKGPTYEQYF
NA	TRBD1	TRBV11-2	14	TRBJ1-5	TGTGCCGGCGGCCTGGACAGGGAGGTAGATACGCAGCATTTT	CAGGLDREVDTQHF
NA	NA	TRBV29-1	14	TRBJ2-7	TGCAGTGCAACCGGGGCAGAGAGCTCCTACGAGCAGTACTTC	CSATGAESSYEQYF
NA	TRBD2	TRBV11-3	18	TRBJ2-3	TGTGCCAGCAGCCCGCGGTCCGTGACAGTGACTAGCACTGATACGCAGTATTTT	CASSPRSVTVTSTDTQYF
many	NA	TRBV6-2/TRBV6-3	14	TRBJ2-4	TGTGCCAGCAGTTATACAGGGCCACAAAACATTCAGTACTTC	CASSYTGPQNIQYF
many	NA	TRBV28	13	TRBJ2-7	TGTGCCAGCAGTTTACGGGGACTCTACGAGCAGTACTTC	CASSLRGLYEQYF
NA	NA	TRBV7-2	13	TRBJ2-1	TGTGCCAGCAGCCTCACTAATTACAATGAGCAGTTCTTC	CASSLTNYNEQFF
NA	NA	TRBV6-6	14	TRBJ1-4	TGTGCCAGCAGCTATGGGGCGTCGGGTGCAAAACTGTTTTTT	CASSYGASGAKLFF
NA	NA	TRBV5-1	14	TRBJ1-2	TGCGCCAGTAGCGCAGGGGACATGAGCTATGGCTACACCTTC	CASSAGDMSYGYTF
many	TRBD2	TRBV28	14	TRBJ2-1	TGTGCCAGCAGTTGGGGCGGGAGTCCGGATGAGCAGTTCTTC	CASSWGGSPDEQFF
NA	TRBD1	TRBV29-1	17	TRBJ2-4	TGCAGCGCTGAAACAGGGGGCGCGTCAGGAACCAAAAACACTCAGTACTTC	CSAETGGASGTKNTQYF
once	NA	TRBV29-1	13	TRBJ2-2	TGCAGCGTTCCACAGGGAAACACCGGGGAGCTGTTTTTT	CSVPQGNTGELFF
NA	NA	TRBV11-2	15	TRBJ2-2	TGTGCCACCAGCCCTCTGCAAGGACCGACCGAGGAGCTGTTTTTT	CATSPLQGPTEELFF
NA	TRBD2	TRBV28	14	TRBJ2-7	TGTGCCAGTAGCCGAAGCGGGAGTCCCTACGAGCAGTACTTC	CASSRSGSPYEQYF
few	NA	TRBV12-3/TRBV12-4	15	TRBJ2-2	TGTGCCAGCAGTCTCCCCCCGGACAGTATCGGGGAACTGTTTTTT	CASSLPPDSIGELFF
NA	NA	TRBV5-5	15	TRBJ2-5	TGCGCCAGCAGCTTGGGACTCATGAACCAAGAGACCCAGAACTTC	CASSLGLMNQETQNF
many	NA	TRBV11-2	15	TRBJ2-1	TGTGCCAGCAGCTTAGTTCCAGGGTCCTACAATGAGCAGTTCTTC	CASSLVPGSYNEQFF